The next 13 T cell receptor beta chains were all read from a single sample in a study of T-cell reconstitution after alpha-beta-depleted transplantation in children. Preparation of the TCRbeta library was carried out with unique molecular identifiers. TCRdb fed the PCR reads into MiXCR, producing one record per CDR3 protein. The sample holds 250,000 to 300,000 distinct CDR3 sequences, roughly a tenth seen once. Material: PBMCs, obtained before TCRalphabeta/CD19-depleted stem cell transplant. Receptors were obtained from a boy less than two years old with acute myeloid leukemia, due to receive a stem cell transplant.

The V gene is TRBV11-2, the J gene TRBJ2-1; 10 bases match TRBD2. The V gene end was trimmed by 2 bases and the J gene end by 0 bases; junction bases not matched to a gene: 10. CDR3 length equals 19 residues. The germline gives CDR1 SGHAT, CDR2 FQNNGV. The CDR3 reads CASSLRRLAGVTSYNEQFF. CDR3 coding DNA: TGTGCCAGCAGCTTACGACGCCTAGCGGGGGTCACCTCCTACAATGAGCAGTTCTTC. Filled out from reference TRBV11-2 and TRBJ2-1, the complete variable domain reads EAGVAQSPRYKIIEKRQSVAFWCNPISGHATLYWYQQILGQGPKLLIQFQNNGVVDDSQLPKDRFSAERLKGVDSTLKIQPAKLEDSAVYLCASSLRRLAGVTSYNEQFFGPGTRLTVL.

The chain joins TRBV12-3 or TRBV12-4 to TRBJ1-5; 10 bases align to TRBD1. J gave up 7 bases and V 5 bases, and 5 bases lay outside the gene matches. CDR3 length equals 14 residues. CDR3 in DNA: TGTGCCAGCAGTAGCCGGGACAGGGGACAGCCCCAGCATTTT. It yields the protein CASSSRDRGQPQHF.

This clonotype was observed at least ten times. The V and J genes are TRBV9 and TRBJ2-3; 14 bases are a match to TRBD2. CDR3 length: 17 amino acids. Germline CDR1 is SGDLS and CDR2 is YYNGEE. The V and J ends lost 0 bases and 2 bases, in that order; junction bases with no gene match: 2. The CDR3 nucleotides read TGTGCCAGCAGCGTAGGGGGACTAGCGGGGGTCACAGATACGCAGTATTTT. Translating it yields CASSVGGLAGVTDTQYF.

This clonotype showed up many times. This chain joins TRBV12-3 or TRBV12-4 and TRBJ2-7; 7 bases are shared with TRBD1. The CDR3 runs 15 residues. With V trimmed by 5 bases and J by 2 bases, 9 bases remained unmatched. The CDR3 protein is CASSVYGTAAYEQYF. The CDR3 DNA is TGTGCCAGCAGTGTCTACGGGACAGCCGCCTACGAGCAGTACTTC.

There are many counts of this clonotype. V gene TRBV7-9 combines with J gene TRBJ2-7; 8 nucleotides line up with TRBD2. V lost 3 bases, J lost 2 bases, and 6 bases stayed unmatched. The CDR3 consists of 15 residues. In germline, CDR1 is SEHNR, CDR2 FQNEAQ (reference sequence). DNA for the CDR3: TGTGCCAGCAGCTTCTCGGGACTAGGGACCTACGAGCAGTACTTC. Amino acid sequence: CASSFSGLGTYEQYF.

The sample holds many counts of this clonotype. The chain couples TRBV11-1 to TRBJ2-1; 14 positions agree with TRBD2. Losses at the gene ends were 10 bases for V and 0 bases for J; bases not matched to a gene: 8. The V gene's germline CDR1 is SGHAT and CDR2 FQDESV (reference sequence). This CDR3 region has 17 residues. The CDR3 loop is CATTGTSGGSSYNEQFF. In DNA, the CDR3 is TGTGCCACTACCGGGACTAGCGGGGGTAGCTCCTACAATGAGCAGTTCTTC.

This clonotype was observed at least ten times. The chain joins TRBV20-1 to TRBJ1-5, with D maybe TRBD1 (5 bases). The CDR3 runs 13 residues. Germline-derived CDR1 and CDR2 are DFQATT and SNEGSKA (reference sequence). The V and J ends lost 5 bases and 3 bases respectively, with 11 bases between them. The CDR3 DNA sequence: TGCAGTGCTCCGGGACGGCCCAATCAGCCCCAGCATTTT. Its translation: CSAPGRPNQPQHF.

This clonotype was counted a few times. J is TRBJ1-5 and V is TRBV7-3; weak D call: TRBD1 (5 bases). The CDR3 length is 15 residues. Germline V gene data show CDR1 as SGHTA and CDR2 as FQGTGA. The ends were cut back, 4 bases at V and 3 bases at J, with 13 bases in the middle. In nucleotides, the CDR3 is TGTGCCAGCAGCTCGATGGACACTTCCAATCAGCCCCAGCATTTT. It encodes CASSSMDTSNQPQHF.

This clonotype was detected only a few times. CDR3 loop: CATPYNGRYSTDTQYF. The CDR3 coding sequence is TGTGCCACCCCTTACAACGGGAGGTATAGCACAGATACGCAGTATTTT. The chain carries TRBV7-9 and TRBJ2-3; 7 bases match TRBD2. Germline loops: CDR1 SEHNR, CDR2 FQNEAQ (reference sequence). This CDR3 region has 16 residues. After removal of 10 bases from V and 0 bases from J, the junction contained 13 bases not matched to a gene. The full variable domain, in which reference TRBV7-9 and TRBJ2-3 provide the parts outside the CDR3, is DTGVSQNPRHKITKRGQNVTFRCDPISEHNRLYWYRQTLGQGPEFLTYFQNEAQLEKSRLLSDRFSAERPKGSFSTLEIQRTEQGDSAMYLCATPYNGRYSTDTQYFGPGTRLTVL.

Turning to this clonotype: A much larger clone differs by one base, so this may be a read error. The chain combines TRBV28 with TRBJ1-5; the D is unclear. The CDR3 runs to 13 residues. Per the germline V gene, CDR1 is MDHEN and CDR2 is SYDVKM. With 7 bases removed from V and 3 bases from J, the gap between germline ends came to 10 bases. This CDR3 reads CASKVSANQPQHF. The CDR3 region has the DNA TGTGCCAGCAAGGTTTCGGCCAATCAGCCCCAGCATTTT.

The sample holds many counts of this clonotype. The chain couples TRBV24-1 to TRBJ2-1; D remains ambiguous. The ends were cut back, 1 base at V and 8 bases at J, with 8 bases in the middle. CDR3 length: 13 residues. CDR1 is KGHDR, CDR2 SFDVKD, per germline. The CDR3 here is CATSDFPEDEQFF. The CDR3 DNA sequence: TGTGCCACCAGTGATTTCCCCGAAGATGAGCAGTTCTTC.

This clonotype occurred many times. The J gene is TRBJ2-4, the V gene TRBV12-3 or TRBV12-4, with 10 bases matching TRBD1. The V gene end was trimmed by 3 bases and the J gene end by 0 bases; junction bases not matched to a gene: 5. The length of the CDR3 is 17 residues. The chain's CDR3 is CASSFLRDRGAKNIQYF. CDR3 sequence (DNA): TGTGCCAGCAGTTTCCTCCGGGACAGGGGAGCCAAAAACATTCAGTACTTC.

Many counts were recorded for this clonotype. The chain combines TRBV24-1 with TRBJ2-1; weak D call: TRBD2 (6 bases). CDR3 length: 16 amino acids. The germline V gene encodes CDR1 KGHDR and CDR2 SFDVKD. The V end lost 2 bases, the J end lost 0 bases, and 10 bases lay between the germline ends. DNA for the CDR3: TGTGCCACCAGTGATTCCCTCGGGGGCTCCTACAATGAGCAGTTCTTC. It encodes CATSDSLGGSYNEQFF.